This entry concerns a single T cell receptor (beta chain). Preparation of the TCRbeta library involved a method that used unique molecular identifiers. TCRdb processed the PCR reads anew with MiXCR; each CDR3 protein has one entry. The sample has around 370,000 distinct CDR3 sequences, 10% seen once. The V gene's germline CDR1 is LGHDT and CDR2 YNNKEL (reference sequence). This CDR3 contains 15 residues. Trimming shortened V by 2 bases and J by 6 bases, and 16 bases separated the two germline ends. This entry comes from a study of T-cell reconstitution after alpha-beta-depleted transplantation in children.

The specimen was PBMCs from the stem cell graft donor, collected from the stem cell graft. The chain couples TRBV3-1 to TRBJ1-2; weak D call: TRBD1 (5 bases). The receptor comes from a human donor who donated a stem cell graft to a child with acute lymphoblastic leukemia. In DNA, the CDR3 is TGTGCCAGCAGCCAACTGGTTCGGTCCAGGGATGGCTACACCTTC. Translated: CASSQLVRSRDGYTF.